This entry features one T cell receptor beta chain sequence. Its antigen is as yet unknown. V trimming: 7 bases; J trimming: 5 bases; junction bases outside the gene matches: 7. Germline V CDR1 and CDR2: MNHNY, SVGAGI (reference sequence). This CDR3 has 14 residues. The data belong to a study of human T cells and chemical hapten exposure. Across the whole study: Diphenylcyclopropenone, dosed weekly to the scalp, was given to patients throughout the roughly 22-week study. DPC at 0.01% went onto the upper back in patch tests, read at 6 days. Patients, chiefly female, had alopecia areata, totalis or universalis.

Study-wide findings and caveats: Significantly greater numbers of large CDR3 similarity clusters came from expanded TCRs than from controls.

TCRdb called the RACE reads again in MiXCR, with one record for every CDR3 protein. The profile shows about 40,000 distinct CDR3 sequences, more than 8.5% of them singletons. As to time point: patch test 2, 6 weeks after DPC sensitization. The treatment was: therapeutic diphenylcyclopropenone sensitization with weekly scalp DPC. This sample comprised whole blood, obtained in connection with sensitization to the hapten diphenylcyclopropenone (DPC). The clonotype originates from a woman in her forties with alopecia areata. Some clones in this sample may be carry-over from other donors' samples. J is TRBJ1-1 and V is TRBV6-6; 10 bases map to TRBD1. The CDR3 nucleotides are TGTGCCAGCATTCGACAGGGGGCGGGGACTGAAGCTTTCTTT. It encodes CASIRQGAGTEAFF.